These 4 T cell receptor beta chains came from one sample sequenced in a study of blood T cells in healthy people across ages. A sample-barcoded 5' primer and a J-beta primer mix were used in a second PCR of about 7 to 12 cycles. Via MiXCR, TCRdb re-called the 5' RACE reads, giving one row per CDR3 protein. The sample comprises more than 800,000 distinct CDR3 sequences, roughly 45% of which are singletons, and 15% to 20% rests with the top ten. The specimen sequenced was blood. The source is a woman aged 60-70 years in good health.

This rearrangement joins TRBV28 to TRBJ1-5; unclear D gene. The germline V gene encodes CDR1 MDHEN and CDR2 SYDVKM. The CDR3 spans 13 residues. The germline V and J ends were trimmed by 5 bases and 3 bases, with 8 bases remaining between them. CDR3 nucleotides: TGTGCCAGCAGTGTCGGCAACAATCAGCCCCAGCATTTT. Protein product: CASSVGNNQPQHF.

V usage is TRBV11-2 and J usage is TRBJ1-2, with D possibly TRBD1 on 5 matching bases. CDR1 and CDR2 from the germline V gene are SGHAT and FQNNGV. This CDR3 has 17 residues. The germline V and J ends were trimmed by 3 bases and 5 bases, with 22 bases remaining between them. Written as DNA, the CDR3 is TGTGCCAGCAGCTTTCCCGCAAGGGACCTCCGAGGGTATGGCTACACCTTC. This gives the protein CASSFPARDLRGYGYTF.

This clonotype was detected a few times. The gene calls are TRBV7-6 and TRBJ1-1; perhaps TRBD1 as D (5 bases). Trimming stripped 4 bases from V and 5 bases from J, with 11 bases between. The CDR3 is 13 amino acids. Germline-derived CDR1 and CDR2 are SGHVS and FNYEAQ. CDR3 sequence (DNA): TGTGCCAGCAGCTGTGGGGGAGTTACTGAAGCTTTCTTT. Translating it yields CASSCGGVTEAFF.

To note about this clonotype: A much larger clone differs by one base, so this may be a read error. The rearrangement joins TRBV6-1 to TRBJ1-2; D might be TRBD1 (5 bases). V was clipped by 5 bases and J by 2 bases, with 18 bases between them. This CDR3 has 16 residues. Germline V gene data show CDR1 as MNHNS and CDR2 as SASEGT. CDR3 DNA: TGTGCCAGCAGTCCGCTTCCGGGACCGACAAACTATGGCTACACCTTC. Its protein product is CASSPLPGPTNYGYTF.